One and the same sample provided the 17 T cell receptor beta chains below, sequenced in a study of post-analysis software for immune sequencing data. Study-wide findings and caveats: Patients had higher frequencies than controls of five TRBV segments, including TRBV5-6, TRBV5-1 and TRBV20-1.

Antigens of these TCRs are unknown. Unique-molecular-identifier-tagged TCR beta cDNA libraries were used. Via MiXCR, TCRdb re-called the PCR reads, giving one row per CDR3 protein. The sample lists roughly 700,000 distinct CDR3 sequences; roughly 29% were seen once. The specimen sequenced was blood. Every receptor here comes from a girl aged 5-17 years with multiple sclerosis.

About this clonotype itself: A much larger clone differs from this one at a single base, so this may be a read error. This chain joins TRBV20-1 and TRBJ2-3; D not certain. Germline CDR1 and CDR2: DFQATT and SNEGSKA (reference sequence). There are 11 residues in the CDR3. For the CDR3, the DNA is TGCGGTGCTAGAAAGGCAGATACGCAGTATTTT. This codes for CGARKADTQYF.

The chain has TRBV2 and TRBJ1-1; D may be TRBD1 (5 bases). Germline values: CDR1 SNHLY, CDR2 FYNNEI. V shed 7 bases and J shed 4 bases, with 16 bases lying between them. The CDR3 length is 14 residues. CDR3 sequence reads: CASNLDEGSTEAFF. The CDR3, as DNA: TGTGCCAGCAATCTAGACGAGGGGAGCACTGAAGCTTTCTTT.

This rearrangement joins TRBV29-1 to TRBJ2-5; 15 bases map to TRBD2. Matching the DNA end better, TRBJ2-7 makes the J call doubtful. The CDR3 totals 17 residues. CDR1 and CDR2 (germline): SQVTM, ANQGSEA. CDR3 nucleotides: TGCAGCGTTGAAGGGAGGGGACTAGCGGGGGGCGGATACGAGCAGTACTTC. Translating gives CSVEGRGLAGGGYEQYF.

This clonotype was detected a few times. The V and J genes are TRBV7-2 and TRBJ2-4; TRBD2 matches 7 bases. V was clipped by 5 bases and J by 9 bases; unmatched bases: 10. The CDR3 is 14 residues long. Germline V gene data show CDR1 as SGHTA and CDR2 as FQGNSA. The DNA for the CDR3 is TGTGCCAGCAGCCTGGGACTATCCCTCCCCATTCAGTACTTC. Amino acid sequence: CASSLGLSLPIQYF.

The chain carries TRBV5-6 and TRBJ1-5; unclear D gene. CDR3 length: 16 residues. Trimming shortened V by 0 bases and J by 2 bases, and 12 bases separated the two germline ends. Germline-derived CDR1 and CDR2 are SGHDT and YYEEEE. CDR3 amino acids: CASSLANSAGNQPQHF. The DNA of the CDR3 is TGTGCCAGCAGCTTGGCCAACAGCGCGGGCAATCAGCCCCAGCATTTT.

This clonotype was counted a single time. The V gene is TRBV12-3 or TRBV12-4, the J gene TRBJ1-4; weak D call: TRBD1 (6 bases). The CDR3 is 13 residues long. V was shortened by 6 bases and J by 8 bases, with 13 bases between the two germline ends. Here the CDR3 DNA reads TGTGCCAGCAGCTTAAGGGGGAGCGAAAAACTGTTTTTT. Translation gives CASSLRGSEKLFF.

Only a few counts were recorded for this clonotype. The chain has TRBV11-2 and TRBJ2-5; D is uncertain. From germline, CDR1 is SGHAT and CDR2 FQNNGV. The CDR3 length is 13 residues. V lost 0 bases to trimming and J lost 13 bases, with 15 bases between them. The CDR3 here is CASSLDRASRSYF. The CDR3 DNA sequence: TGTGCCAGCAGCTTAGATCGGGCATCCCGATCGTACTTC.

This clonotype has only a few counts. V is TRBV6-5 and J is TRBJ2-7; D may be TRBD2 (5 bases). The last part of the DNA fits TRBJ2-5 better; the J call may be wrong. In germline, CDR1 is MNHEY, CDR2 SVGAGI. CDR3 size: 13 residues. The CDR3 DNA sequence: TGTGCCAGCAGGCCGGGGAGAGGGGAGACCCAGTACTTC. It is translated as CASRPGRGETQYF.

V gene TRBV25-1 combines with J gene TRBJ2-3, with D possibly matching TRBD1 (5 bases). The germline gives CDR1 MGHDK, CDR2 SYGVNS. The V end was cut by 3 bases, the J end by 4 bases, with 14 bases between. This CDR3 has 15 residues. CDR3 protein: CASSDLTRAADTQYF. Here the CDR3 DNA reads TGTGCCAGCAGTGATCTAACCAGGGCGGCAGATACGCAGTATTTT.

The V call is TRBV3-1, the J call TRBJ1-1; 7 bases are a match to TRBD1. J gave up 4 bases and V 4 bases, and 6 bases lay outside the gene matches. Germline V lookup: CDR1 LGHDT, CDR2 YNNKEL (reference sequence). CDR3 length: 14 amino acids. DNA for the CDR3: TGTGCCAGCAGCCGGGCCTCAGGGGGCACTGAAGCTTTCTTT. Its protein product is CASSRASGGTEAFF.

Only a few counts were recorded for this clonotype. The chain links TRBV11-2 to TRBJ2-6, with no clear D. The germline V gene encodes CDR1 SGHAT and CDR2 FQNNGV. The length of the CDR3 is 16 residues. Trimming took 1 base from V and 3 from J, leaving 10 bases between them. The CDR3 bases are TGTGCCAGCAGCTTAGCTCTCTCGGTTGGGGCCAACGTCCTGACTTTC. Translated: CASSLALSVGANVLTF.

The V call is TRBV9, the J call TRBJ2-1, with TRBD1 as a possible D gene (6 bases). The V end was cut by 4 bases, the J end by 2 bases, with 13 bases between. This CDR3 comprises 15 residues. Germline V gene data show CDR1 as SGDLS and CDR2 as YYNGEE. CDR3 in amino acids: CASSSQTGAYNEQFF. The CDR3 DNA is TGTGCCAGCAGCTCTCAGACAGGTGCCTACAATGAGCAGTTCTTC.

This clonotype was seen only a few times. The junction does not match germline at one end; this may be a read error. The chain employs TRBV7-9 and TRBJ2-7, with D unresolved. From germline, CDR1 is SEHNR and CDR2 FQNEAQ (reference sequence). The CDR3 contains 15 residues. The CDR3: CTSSLFYDPKYEQYF. The CDR3 bases are TGTACCAGCAGCTTATTTTATGACCCCAAATACGAGCAGTACTTC.

J is TRBJ2-7 and V is TRBV18; D possibly corresponds to TRBD1 (6 bases). The CDR3 has 16 residues. The germline V and J ends were trimmed by 4 bases and 1 base, with 17 bases remaining between them. Looked up from germline, CDR1 is KGHSH and CDR2 is LQKENI. The CDR3 loop is CASSHRAREPSYEQYF. The CDR3 DNA follows: TGTGCCAGCTCACACAGGGCAAGGGAACCTTCCTACGAGCAGTACTTC.

Points on this clonotype: A much larger clone lies one base from this, so it may be a read error. The J gene is TRBJ2-1, the V gene TRBV4-3; D gene ambiguous. The J call could be wrong; TRBJ2-7 is a better fit for the DNA end. CDR3 length equals 16 residues. CDR1 and CDR2 from the germline V gene are LGHNA and YSLEER. In DNA form, the CDR3 reads TGCGCCAGCAGCCAAGGAAGTAGAAGCTCCTACAATGAGCAGTACTTC. Amino acid sequence: CASSQGSRSSYNEQYF.

The V call is TRBV28, the J call TRBJ2-4; TRBD1 agrees at 9 bases. The V and J ends lost 7 bases and 0 bases, in that order; junction bases with no gene match: 4. CDR1 is MDHEN and CDR2 is SYDVKM in the germline V gene. The CDR3 sequence is 15 residues long. The CDR3 bases are TGTGCCAGCACCGGGGACAGGGTAGCCAAAAACATTCAGTACTTC. It yields the protein CASTGDRVAKNIQYF.

The chain joins TRBV20-1 to TRBJ1-6; D gene unclear. The germline gives CDR1 DFQATT, CDR2 SNEGSKA (reference sequence). CDR3 length equals 14 residues. The ends were cut back, 0 bases at V and 6 bases at J, with 9 bases in the middle. As DNA, the CDR3 is TGCAGTGCTAGAGATTGGCAGGTTAATTCACCCCTCCACTTT. Translation: CSARDWQVNSPLHF.